The TCR beta chain described here comes from a study of cytomegalovirus exposure and HLA in healthy donors. Study overall: About 80 million unique TCRs, all from HLA-typed donors, were included in an early release of the data.

Study results and limitations: In vitro assays verified that a few CMV-associated chains recognized CMV antigens specifically. Accounts indicate the classifier identified cytomegalovirus status with strong specificity and sensitivity. TCR beta V- and J-gene trimming was later associated with a missense DCLRE1C variant.

The germline V gene has CDR1 MNHEY and CDR2 SVGAGI. The CDR3 extends over 15 amino acids. V gave up 8 bases and J gave up 4 bases; unmatched junction bases: 6. Notes on this clone: Antigen specificity is unknown.

The PCR ran on 60 Vbeta and 13 Jbeta primers. Measured with immunoSEQ multiplex PCR; TCRdb has only the in-frame clones, and not every one. In the table there are 100,000 to 150,000 clones, around four fifths of which are singletons. The chain uses TRBV6-5 and TRBJ2-6, with 9 bases that match TRBD1. The material sequenced was PBMCs. The sequence derives from a male donor in good health and CMV-seronegative. This chain's CDR3 is CASWTGASGANVLTF. CDR3 nucleotide sequence: TGTGCCAGCTGGACAGGGGCCTCCGGGGCCAACGTCCTGACTTTC.